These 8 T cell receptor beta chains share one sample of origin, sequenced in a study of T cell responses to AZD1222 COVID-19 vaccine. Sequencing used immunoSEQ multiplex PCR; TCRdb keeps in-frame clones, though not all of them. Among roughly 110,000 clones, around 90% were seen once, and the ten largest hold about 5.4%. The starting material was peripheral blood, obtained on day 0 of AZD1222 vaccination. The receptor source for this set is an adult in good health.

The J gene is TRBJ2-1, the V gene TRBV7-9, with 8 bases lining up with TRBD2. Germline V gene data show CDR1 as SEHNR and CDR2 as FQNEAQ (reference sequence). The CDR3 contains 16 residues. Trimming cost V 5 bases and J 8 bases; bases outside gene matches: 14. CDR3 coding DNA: TGTGCCAGCAGCCCATTAGGAGCGGGAGTTGCGGATGAGCAGTTCTTC. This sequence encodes CASSPLGAGVADEQFF. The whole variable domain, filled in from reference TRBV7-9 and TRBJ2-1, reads DTGVSQNPRHKITKRGQNVTFRCDPISEHNRLYWYRQTLGQGPEFLTYFQNEAQLEKSRLLSDRFSAERPKGSFSTLEIQRTEQGDSAMYLCASSPLGAGVADEQFFGPGTRLTVL.

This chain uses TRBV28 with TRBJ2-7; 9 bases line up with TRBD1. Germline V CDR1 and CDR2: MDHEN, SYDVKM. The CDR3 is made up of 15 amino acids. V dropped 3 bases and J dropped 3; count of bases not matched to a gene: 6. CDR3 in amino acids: CASSFPGQGHYEQYF. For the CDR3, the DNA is TGTGCCAGCAGTTTCCCGGGACAGGGACACTACGAGCAGTACTTC.

For the CDR3, the DNA is TGTGCCAGCAGTCAGGGGGCTAACTATGGCTACACCTTC. Translating gives CASSQGANYGYTF. The rearrangement joins TRBV28 to TRBJ1-2; 7 bases are a match to TRBD1. CDR1 and CDR2 from the germline V gene are MDHEN and SYDVKM. V was clipped by 5 bases and J by 0 bases; unmatched bases: 0. The CDR3 runs 13 residues.

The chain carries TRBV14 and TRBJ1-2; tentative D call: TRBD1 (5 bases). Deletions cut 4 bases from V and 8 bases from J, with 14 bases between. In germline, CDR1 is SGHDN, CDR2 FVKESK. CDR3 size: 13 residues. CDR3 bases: TGTGCCAGCAGCCCCCAGAGGGGCGCGGGCTACACCTTC. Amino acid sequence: CASSPQRGAGYTF.

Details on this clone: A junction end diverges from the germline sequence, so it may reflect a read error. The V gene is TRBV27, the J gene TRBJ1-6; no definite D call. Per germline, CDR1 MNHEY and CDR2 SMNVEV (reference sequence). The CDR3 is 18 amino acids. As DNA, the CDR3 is TGTGCCAGCAGTTTATCAATAGGGTACAGCTCCCATAATTCACCCCTCCACTTT. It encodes CASSLSIGYSSHNSPLHF.

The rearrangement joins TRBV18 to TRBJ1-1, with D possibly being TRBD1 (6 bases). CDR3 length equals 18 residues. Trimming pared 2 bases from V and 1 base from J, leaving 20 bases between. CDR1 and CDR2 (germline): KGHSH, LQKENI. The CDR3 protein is CASSPMNVIGGRNTEAFF. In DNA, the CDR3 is TGTGCCAGCTCACCAATGAACGTGATAGGGGGGAGGAACACTGAAGCTTTCTTT.

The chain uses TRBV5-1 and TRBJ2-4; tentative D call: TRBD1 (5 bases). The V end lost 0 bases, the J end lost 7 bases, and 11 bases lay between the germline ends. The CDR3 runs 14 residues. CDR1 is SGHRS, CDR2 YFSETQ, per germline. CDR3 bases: TGCGCCAGCAGCTTGGCCCCAGGGTACAACATTCAGTACTTC. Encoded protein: CASSLAPGYNIQYF.

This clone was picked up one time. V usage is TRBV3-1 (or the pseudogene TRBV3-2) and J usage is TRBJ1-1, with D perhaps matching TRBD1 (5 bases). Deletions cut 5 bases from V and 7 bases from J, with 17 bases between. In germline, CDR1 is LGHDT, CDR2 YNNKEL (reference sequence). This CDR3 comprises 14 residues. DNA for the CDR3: TGTGCCAGCAGCACATGGACATTGGGGGATGAAGCTTTCTTT. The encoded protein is CASSTWTLGDEAFF.